One and the same sample provided the 29 T cell receptor beta chains below, sequenced in a study of OX40 agonist ivuxolimab in advanced cancers. Here immunoSEQ multiplex PCR was the method, and the copy in TCRdb shows in-frame clones only, minus some. Of around 35,000 clones listed, around 80% are singletons. This sample comprised CD4+ or CD8+ T cells sorted from blood, obtained in a trial of the OX40 agonist ivuxolimab. The source of these receptors is an adult with an advanced solid tumor such as melanoma, head and neck, liver or kidney cancer.

This sequence joins TRBV2 and TRBJ2-3; D gene uncertain. Germline CDR1 is SNHLY and CDR2 is FYNNEI. The CDR3 consists of 11 residues. V was pared by 6 bases and J by 4 bases, with 5 bases between. The CDR3 nucleotides are TGTGCCAGCAGAGTGGCAGATACGCAGTATTTT. Protein: CASRVADTQYF.

This rearrangement joins TRBV6-6 to TRBJ2-1, with 11 nucleotides matching TRBD2. The CDR3 is 16 amino acids. Germline V CDR1 and CDR2: MNHNY, SVGAGI (reference sequence). The trim removed 2 bases at V and 8 bases at J, leaving 8 bases unmatched. CDR3 amino acids: CASSYPSGRLGDEQFF. The CDR3 nucleotides are TGTGCCAGCAGTTACCCTAGCGGGAGGTTAGGTGATGAGCAGTTCTTC.

V usage is TRBV29-1 and J usage is TRBJ2-1; tentative D call: TRBD1 (6 bases). Looked up from germline, CDR1 is SQVTM and CDR2 is ANQGSEA. The CDR3 extends over 15 amino acids. The V end lost 7 bases, the J end lost 0 bases, and 16 bases lay between the germline ends. For the CDR3, the DNA is TGCAGCGCCGGAACCAGGGGAAGCTCCTACAATGAGCAGTTCTTC. Translated: CSAGTRGSSYNEQFF.

This clone was detected only a few times. The rearrangement uses TRBV27 and TRBJ1-3; tentative D call: TRBD1 (5 bases). CDR1 and CDR2 from the germline V gene are MNHEY and SMNVEV (reference sequence). V lost 5 bases, J lost 7 bases, and 12 bases lay in between. This CDR3 has 13 residues. The CDR3 nucleotides read TGTGCCAGCAGTCCACTCGGGACGAACACCATATATTTT. Translating it yields CASSPLGTNTIYF.

The chain uses TRBV21-1 and TRBJ2-1; TRBD2, the table's D call, was not compared with the DNA. TRBV21-1 is an annotated pseudogene. This CDR3 contains 16 residues. CDR3 sequence: CASSKDAGSSYNEQFF. Written as DNA, the CDR3 is TGTGCCAGCAGCAAAGACGCGGGGAGCTCCTACAATGAGCAGTTCTTC.

The V and J genes are TRBV5-1 and TRBJ2-3; 10 nucleotides match TRBD2. The CDR3 is made up of 16 amino acids. V gave up 1 base and J gave up 5 bases; unmatched junction bases: 7. Germline assignment: CDR1 SGHRS and CDR2 YFSETQ. The CDR3: CASSLSLAGALDTQYF. CDR3 nucleotides: TGCGCCAGCAGCTTGTCCCTAGCGGGAGCTTTAGATACGCAGTATTTT.

The chain employs TRBV5-8 and TRBJ2-3; D assignment may be TRBD1 or TRBD2 (5 bases each). Deletions cut 3 bases from V and 5 bases from J, with 7 bases between. Germline assignment: CDR1 SGHTS and CDR2 YDEGEE. This CDR3 is 12 amino acids long. CDR3 nucleotides: TGTGCCAGCAGCTGGGACGAAGATACGCAGTATTTT. It specifies CASSWDEDTQYF.

In DNA form, the CDR3 reads TGTGCCAGTAGTATAGATCCCCGCAGGGTGAGAGCCGGGGAGCTGTTTTTT. It encodes CASSIDPRRVRAGELFF. V usage is TRBV19 and J usage is TRBJ2-2; possible D gene TRBD1, 5 bases. Germline CDR1 LNHDA, CDR2 SQIVND (reference sequence). The CDR3 has 17 residues. V lost 0 bases to trimming and J lost 6 bases, with 17 bases between them.

There are a few counts of this clone. The V call is TRBV6-1, the J call TRBJ1-2, with D perhaps matching TRBD1 (6 bases). CDR1 is MNHNS, CDR2 SASEGT, per germline. The CDR3 length is 15 residues. Trimming stripped 1 base from V and 8 bases from J, with 17 bases between. As DNA, the CDR3 is TGTGCCAGCAGTGAAGGAGGGGGTGGTTTGGGAGGCTACACCTTC. Its translation: CASSEGGGGLGGYTF.

The CDR3 loop is CASSLAGTGYYEQYF. The CDR3 DNA reads as TGCGCCAGCAGCTTGGCCGGGACAGGGTACTACGAGCAGTACTTC. The chain joins TRBV5-1 to TRBJ2-7; 9 bases agree with TRBD1. The V gene's germline CDR1 is SGHRS and CDR2 YFSETQ. The junction had 4 bases not matched to a gene; V was cut back by 0 bases and J by 3 bases. The CDR3 loop spans 15 amino acids. The variable domain in full, completed from reference TRBV5-1 and TRBJ2-7, reads KAGVTQTPRYLIKTRGQQVTLSCSPISGHRSVSWYQQTPGQGLQFLFEYFSETQRNKGNFPGRFSGRQFSNSRSEMNVSTLELGDSALYLCASSLAGTGYYEQYFGPGTRLTVT.

This chain joins TRBV7-2 and TRBJ1-3; weak D call: TRBD1 (5 bases). The V gene lost 5 bases and the J gene lost 4 bases, with 18 bases spanning the gap. CDR1 is SGHTA and CDR2 is FQGNSA in the germline V gene. This CDR3 contains 16 residues. In DNA, the CDR3 is TGTGCCAGCAGCCCCACGGGTAGGGGCTTCGGAAACACCATATATTTT. It codes for CASSPTGRGFGNTIYF.

This chain uses TRBV9 with TRBJ1-4, with D possibly TRBD1 on 6 matching bases. This CDR3 is 17 amino acids long. Germline loops: CDR1 SGDLS, CDR2 YYNGEE. The ends were cut back, 7 bases at V and 10 bases at J, with 29 bases in the middle. The CDR3 nucleotides read TGTGCCAGCGTTACTCCGGGACACCTAGGACGCCCAGGAAAACTGTTTTTT. Protein sequence: CASVTPGHLGRPGKLFF.

The V and J genes are TRBV7-2 and TRBJ2-7; TRBD2 agrees at 8 bases. V was pared by 8 bases and J by 1 base, with 10 bases of the junction left unmatched. The germline V gene encodes CDR1 SGHTA and CDR2 FQGNSA. The CDR3 loop spans 15 amino acids. As DNA, the CDR3 is TGTGCCAGCCTTCCCAGATTAGCGGGGTCCTACGAGCAGTACTTC. This encodes CASLPRLAGSYEQYF. The whole variable domain, filled in from reference TRBV7-2 and TRBJ2-7, reads GAGVSQSPSNKVTEKGKDVELRCDPISGHTALYWYRQSLGQGLEFLIYFQGNSAPDKSGLPSDRFSAERTGGSVSTLTIQRTQQEDSAVYLCASLPRLAGSYEQYFGPGTRLTVT.

The chain carries TRBV4-1 and TRBJ2-6, with 8 positions matching TRBD1. The trim removed 0 bases at V and 3 bases at J, leaving 7 bases unmatched. Germline CDR1 is MGHRA and CDR2 is YSYEKL. The CDR3 consists of 18 residues. The CDR3 DNA reads as TGCGCCAGCAGCCAAGAGGGGAAGACAGGGGTTGGGGCCAACGTCCTGACTTTC. Encoded protein: CASSQEGKTGVGANVLTF.

The chain uses TRBV11-2 and TRBJ1-2; the D gene is possibly TRBD1 (6 bases). Trimming removed 7 bases from V and 1 base from J, with 13 bases in between. Germline CDR1 is SGHAT and CDR2 is FQNNGV. The CDR3 sequence is 14 residues long. CDR3 DNA: TGTGCCAGCACCCAGGGGCCCAATAACTATGGCTACACCTTC. It codes for CASTQGPNNYGYTF.

To note about this clone: The sample holds other DNA sequences that translate to the same CDR3. This rearrangement joins TRBV18 to TRBJ1-1; D perhaps matches TRBD1 (6 bases). V lost 6 bases and J 2 bases, leaving 16 bases between the germline ends. The CDR3 extends over 15 amino acids. CDR1 is KGHSH and CDR2 is LQKENI in the germline V gene. CDR3: CASSPNLQGNTEAFF. The CDR3 coding sequence is TGTGCCAGCTCTCCCAACCTACAGGGAAACACTGAAGCTTTCTTT.

This clone was found once. The chain employs TRBV7-9 and TRBJ2-1; D unresolved. Germline CDR1 SEHNR, CDR2 FQNEAQ (reference sequence). V dropped 5 bases and J dropped 6 bases, with 8 bases sitting between them. CDR3 length equals 12 residues. CDR3 loop: CASSLGLNEQFF. For the CDR3, the DNA is TGTGCCAGCAGCCTCGGCCTCAATGAGCAGTTCTTC.

The chain links TRBV7-2 to TRBJ2-7, with 12 bases aligning to TRBD2. Losses at the gene ends were 1 base for V and 7 bases for J; bases not matched to a gene: 5. CDR1 and CDR2 from the germline V gene are SGHTA and FQGNSA. CDR3 size: 15 residues. CDR3 in DNA: TGTGCCAGCAGCTTAGGGCCTAGCGGGAGGGTTGAGCAGTACTTC. Residues: CASSLGPSGRVEQYF.

For this clone: At the DNA level, this CDR3 is encoded by other sequences in the same sample as well. The chain joins TRBV10-3 to TRBJ1-5, with 7 bases identical to TRBD1. The ends lost 4 bases at V and 4 bases at J; junction bases unmatched: 4. CDR1 and CDR2 (germline): ENHRY, SYGVKD. The CDR3 extends over 14 amino acids. For the CDR3, the DNA is TGTGCCATCAGTGGAGCAGGGGGAAATCAGCCCCAGCATTTT. It specifies CAISGAGGNQPQHF.

The rearrangement joins TRBV11-2 to TRBJ2-7; D ambiguous. The length of the CDR3 is 16 residues. V lost 1 base, J lost 2 bases, and 15 bases lay in between. CDR1 is SGHAT, CDR2 FQNNGV, per germline. The CDR3 sequence: CASSLVIRYGPYEQYF. The CDR3 DNA follows: TGTGCCAGCAGCTTAGTCATCAGATACGGTCCCTACGAGCAGTACTTC.

This chain connects TRBV19 to TRBJ1-4; 9 nucleotides line up with TRBD1. Unmatched junction bases numbered 5, after V lost 5 bases and J lost 1 base. CDR1 LNHDA and CDR2 SQIVND come from the germline V gene (reference sequence). The CDR3 extends over 16 amino acids. This CDR3 is CASSLQGARTNEKLFF. CDR3 nucleotides: TGTGCCAGTAGTTTACAGGGGGCTCGAACTAATGAAAAACTGTTTTTT.

V is TRBV5-5 and J is TRBJ1-6, with D unclear. The CDR3 extends over 15 amino acids. Germline V gene sequence: CDR1 SGHKS, CDR2 YYEKEE (reference sequence). V was trimmed by 2 bases and J by 0 bases, leaving 6 bases between them. The CDR3: CASSLESSYNSPLHF. In DNA form, the CDR3 reads TGTGCCAGCAGCTTAGAGAGCTCCTATAATTCACCCCTCCACTTT.

The rearrangement links TRBV6-5 to TRBJ2-7, with TRBD2 identical over 7 bases. The CDR3 runs to 13 residues. Germline CDR1 is MNHEY and CDR2 is SVGAGI. Trimming at V came to 5 bases and at J to 5 bases, leaving 6 bases not matched to a gene. CDR3 sequence (DNA): TGTGCCAGCAGTGTGGGGACTATACACGAGCAGTACTTC. Translation gives CASSVGTIHEQYF.

The chain combines TRBV28 with TRBJ2-3; 10 positions match TRBD2. CDR1 and CDR2 from the germline V gene are MDHEN and SYDVKM. The length of the CDR3 is 15 residues. Unmatched junction bases numbered 6, after V lost 6 bases and J lost 3 bases. CDR3 amino acids: CASSVLGLATDTQYF. The CDR3 region has the DNA TGTGCCAGCAGCGTTTTGGGACTAGCGACAGATACGCAGTATTTT.

The CDR3 loop reads CASTDGNYEQYF. The CDR3 region has the DNA TGTGCCAGCACGGACGGAAACTACGAGCAGTACTTC. The chain joins TRBV2 to TRBJ2-7; D remains unclear. V was pared by 7 bases and J by 3 bases, with 10 bases between. The CDR3 sequence is 12 residues long. Germline CDR1 and CDR2: SNHLY and FYNNEI.

This clone was counted only a few times. This sequence joins TRBV28 and TRBJ1-6; D remains unclear. The germline V and J ends were trimmed by 5 bases and 10 bases, with 12 bases remaining between them. The CDR3 has 13 residues. CDR1 is MDHEN and CDR2 is SYDVKM in the germline V gene. CDR3 region: CASSRPGYSPLHF. CDR3 sequence (DNA): TGTGCCAGCAGTCGACCTGGTTACTCACCCCTCCACTTT.

This clone has just one count. The CDR3 is CASSVGGGNQPQHF. The CDR3 nucleotides are TGTGCCAGCAGCGTCGGGGGGGGCAATCAGCCCCAGCATTTT. The chain has TRBV7-2 and TRBJ1-5; a possible D gene is TRBD1 (5 bases). Trimming pared 5 bases from V and 2 bases from J, leaving 10 bases between. Germline-derived CDR1 and CDR2 are SGHTA and FQGNSA. The CDR3 is 14 amino acids.

The J gene is TRBJ2-1, the V gene TRBV9; TRBD2 aligns across 8 bases. Germline CDR1 SGDLS, CDR2 YYNGEE. J gave up 10 bases and V 4 bases, and 10 bases lay outside the gene matches. The CDR3 covers 14 residues. CDR3 in DNA: TGTGCCAGCAGCTCACAGCGGGGGCCCGGGGAGCAGTTCTTC. Its protein is CASSSQRGPGEQFF.

This clone was counted a single time. The chain joins TRBV12-2 to TRBJ2-3; the table's D call, TRBD2, was not checked against the DNA. TRBV12-2 corresponds to a pseudogene. The CDR3 runs 17 residues. The CDR3, as DNA: TGTGCAAGTCGCTTCGGACTAGCGGGGGTGGGTCCAGATACGCAGTATTTT. Translated, it gives CASRFGLAGVGPDTQYF.